These 6 T cell receptor beta chains share one sample of origin, sequenced in a study of T cells after posttransplantation cyclophosphamide. Sampled 1 year posttransplant, controls received myeloablative marrow transplants, methotrexate and a calcineurin inhibitor. Data came from immunoSEQ multiplex PCR; TCRdb stores just in-frame clones and leaves some out. The sample lists almost 10,000 clones; around 92% were seen once. This specimen was PBMCs, taken almost 450 days after allogeneic stem cell transplant with calcineurin inhibitor and methotrexate. The receptors shown here come from a male patient aged 50 to 60 who received an allogeneic stem cell transplant from an unrelated donor, was CMV-positive, and had chronic GVHD only. Some T cells here may be from the graft donor.

The gene calls are TRBV18 and TRBJ2-2, with D tentatively TRBD2 (6 bases). Germline V CDR1 and CDR2: KGHSH, LQKENI. V lost 6 bases and J 7 bases, leaving 21 bases between the germline ends. This CDR3 is built from 16 residues. CDR3 sequence reads: CASSPGVFAAIGELFF. DNA of the CDR3: TGTGCCAGCTCCCCGGGGGTCTTTGCTGCGATCGGGGAGCTGTTTTTT.

This chain connects TRBV28 to TRBJ2-5, with 7 bases fitting TRBD2. The end of the DNA aligns better with TRBJ2-7, so the J call may be wrong. The CDR3 spans 16 residues. CDR1 and CDR2 (germline): MDHEN, SYDVKM. CDR3 in amino acids: CASSSPDVGRFHEQYF. As DNA, the CDR3 is TGTGCCAGCAGTTCTCCCGATGTCGGGAGGTTCCACGAGCAGTACTTC.

For the CDR3, the DNA is TGTGCCAGCAGCCCGGGGGTCCCGGATAAACTGTTTTTT. It codes for CASSPGVPDKLFF. This chain connects TRBV11-2 to TRBJ1-4, with D possibly matching TRBD1 (5 bases). Between the trimmed V and J ends, which lost 5 bases and 11 bases, there was a span of 15 bases. This CDR3 is built from 13 residues. CDR1 is SGHAT and CDR2 is FQNNGV in the germline V gene.

The chain combines TRBV27 with TRBJ1-1; 7 bases align to TRBD1. This CDR3 has 15 residues. Germline V gene data show CDR1 as MNHEY and CDR2 as SMNVEV (reference sequence). With V trimmed by 5 bases and J by 5 bases, 11 bases remained unmatched. The CDR3, as DNA: TGTGCCAGCAGTGTAAGGGACAGCCTAGGGACTGAAGCTTTCTTT. Translation: CASSVRDSLGTEAFF.

The chain joins TRBV4-2 to TRBJ2-1, with 11 nucleotides matching TRBD2. CDR3 size: 19 residues. Germline V gene sequence: CDR1 LGHNA, CDR2 YNFKEQ. The V and J ends lost 3 bases and 0 bases, in that order; junction bases with no gene match: 10. The CDR3 DNA is TGTGCCAGCAGCCAGGAGACTAGCGGGGCGTCCAGCTCCTACAATGAGCAGTTCTTC. It specifies CASSQETSGASSSYNEQFF.

The rearrangement links TRBV7-9 to TRBJ2-3; 10 bases match TRBD2. The CDR3 length is 17 residues. The J segment lost 3 bases and the V segment lost 1 base, leaving 7 bases of the junction unmatched. CDR1 is SEHNR, CDR2 FQNEAQ, per germline (reference sequence). The CDR3 nucleotides read TGTGCCAGCAGCTTAGGGTCCGCTAGCGGGAGAACAGATACGCAGTATTTT. It translates to CASSLGSASGRTDTQYF.